This TCR beta chain was sequenced for a study of control samples from healthy donors and cancer patients. CDR1 and CDR2 from the germline V gene are MNHNS and SASEGT. Trimming removed 5 bases from V and 6 bases from J; junction bases left unmatched: 8. This CDR3 comprises 15 residues. Repertoires were generated with immunoSEQ multiplex PCR, while TCRdb's copy carries only in-frame clones and drops some. The sample lists 130,000 to 150,000 clones, 75% to 90% occurring once. The chain recombines TRBV6-1 with TRBJ2-5, with 11 positions matching TRBD2. Sequenced: blood. The sequence was collected from a man aged 25 to 40 in good health. The CDR3 DNA is TGTGCCAGCAGTCAACTAGCGGGAGAACGAAAGACCCAGTACTTC. This translates into CASSQLAGERKTQYF.